This TCR beta chain was captured in a study of blood T cell repertoires in COVID-19. J gave up 4 bases and V 5 bases, and 6 bases lay outside the gene matches. CDR1 and CDR2 from the germline V gene are MNHEY and SVGAGI. This CDR3 is built from 15 residues. Original data processing: Amplified reference gene primers provided the basis for estimating nucleated cell counts. TCRdb's copy holds only in-frame clones and misses some; the assay was immunoSEQ multiplex PCR. D and trimming come from the DNA, and the V and J calls and clone size come from that table. The sample holds over 85,000 clones; 85% are singletons and the top ten take roughly 40%.

The sample consisted of peripheral blood. The chain combines TRBV6-5 with TRBJ1-5; 9 nucleotides line up with TRBD1. The sequence derives from a man at least 80 years old with acute or convalescent COVID-19. CDR3 coding DNA: TGTGCCAGCAGTCGACAGGGGGTTCCTAATCAGCCCCAGCATTTT. It encodes CASSRQGVPNQPQHF.